A selection of T cell receptor beta chains follows, all from one sample in a study of T cells after yellow fever vaccination. TCRdb ran MiXCR on the 5' RACE reads and lists one entry per CDR3 protein. The sample shows a few hundred thousand distinct CDR3 sequences, 5.2% of them seen only once. This sample comprised CD4+ T cells sorted from PBMCs, obtained on the day of the yellow fever booster vaccination. These receptors all come from a man aged 18-30 years who received the YFV17D yellow fever vaccine. CDR3s include the opening cysteine and the closing phenylalanine or tryptophan. Each record gives: clone size, J gene, V gene, D gene, CDR3 protein, CDR3 DNA. D genes are given only for firm matches. The size entry is marked missing in some rows and otherwise reads once, few, many or a size class.

size: few; J: TRBJ2-7; V: TRBV4-2; D: NA; CDR3: CASSQPRDLLYEQYF; DNA: TGTGCCAGCAGCCAACCCCGGGACCTTCTCTACGAGCAGTACTTC
size: many; J: TRBJ1-1; V: TRBV5-4; D: NA; CDR3: CASSLGGREAFF; DNA: TGTGCCAGCAGCTTGGGGGGCCGGGAGGCTTTCTTT
size: many; J: TRBJ2-7; V: TRBV18; D: NA; CDR3: CASSPAPFSYEQYF; DNA: TGTGCCAGCTCGCCTGCCCCGTTTTCCTACGAGCAGTACTTC
size: many; J: TRBJ2-7; V: TRBV7-3; D: TRBD1; CDR3: CASSLDRVNEQYF; DNA: TGTGCCAGCAGCTTGGACAGGGTCAACGAGCAGTACTTC
size: NA; J: TRBJ1-1; V: TRBV18; D: NA; CDR3: CASSMQNSGNTEAFF; DNA: TGTGCCAGCTCCATGCAAAACAGCGGGAACACTGAAGCTTTCTTT
size: once; J: TRBJ2-3; V: TRBV29-1; D: NA; CDR3: CSVGTGVNTDTQYF; DNA: TGCAGCGTGGGGACGGGGGTGAACACAGATACGCAGTATTTT
size: many; J: TRBJ2-5; V: TRBV4-2; D: TRBD2; CDR3: CASRTVGGSGGAMDF; DNA: TGTGCCAGCAGGACGGTCGGGGGTAGCGGGGGTGCGATGGACTTC
size: many; J: TRBJ2-2; V: TRBV7-2; D: TRBD2; CDR3: CASSLSGGAPGELFF; DNA: TGTGCCAGCAGCTTGAGCGGGGGGGCCCCCGGGGAGCTGTTTTTT
size: few; J: TRBJ1-5; V: TRBV9; D: NA; CDR3: CASSVRDGQPQHF; DNA: TGTGCCAGCAGCGTCCGAGATGGGCAGCCCCAGCATTTT
size: NA; J: TRBJ2-7; V: TRBV10-3; D: TRBD1; CDR3: CAINGQGTYEQYF; DNA: TGTGCCATCAATGGACAGGGCACCTACGAGCAGTACTTC
size: NA; J: TRBJ1-6; V: TRBV6-5; D: NA; CDR3: CASSYDTQGRDSPLHF; DNA: TGTGCCAGCAGTTACGATACACAGGGTAGGGATTCACCCCTCCACTTT
size: few; J: TRBJ2-1; V: TRBV5-8; D: NA; CDR3: CASSAHDGFNNEQFF; DNA: TGTGCCAGCAGCGCTCACGACGGATTTAACAATGAGCAGTTCTTC
size: few; J: TRBJ1-5; V: TRBV18; D: NA; CDR3: CASSPRGIQGGNQPQHF; DNA: TGTGCCAGCTCACCTAGAGGGATTCAGGGTGGCAATCAGCCCCAGCATTTT
size: few; J: TRBJ2-5; V: TRBV6-5; D: NA; CDR3: CASSYGGAQETQYF; DNA: TGTGCCAGCAGTTACGGGGGGGCCCAAGAGACCCAGTACTTC
size: many; J: TRBJ2-7; V: TRBV30; D: NA; CDR3: CAWGQSSYEQYF; DNA: TGTGCCTGGGGACAGTCCTCCTACGAGCAGTACTTC
size: many; J: TRBJ2-7; V: TRBV7-2; D: NA; CDR3: CASSLAGGGSYEQYF; DNA: TGTGCCAGCAGCTTAGCGGGGGGAGGCTCCTACGAGCAGTACTTC
size: many; J: TRBJ2-5; V: TRBV20-1; D: TRBD2; CDR3: CSASSGAVKTQYF; DNA: TGCAGTGCTAGTAGCGGGGCGGTTAAGACCCAGTACTTC
size: NA; J: TRBJ1-6; V: TRBV3-1; D: NA; CDR3: CASSQGGRGPLHF; DNA: TGTGCCAGCAGCCAAGGGGGGAGAGGACCCCTCCACTTT
size: NA; J: TRBJ2-5; V: TRBV24-1; D: TRBD1; CDR3: CATSDRTGAETQYF; DNA: TGTGCCACCAGTGACCGAACAGGGGCAGAGACCCAGTACTTC
size: many; J: TRBJ2-1; V: TRBV5-1; D: TRBD2; CDR3: CASSSGGGAHNEQFF; DNA: TGCGCCAGCAGCTCCGGCGGGGGGGCTCACAATGAGCAGTTCTTC
size: NA; J: TRBJ2-1; V: TRBV20-1; D: NA; CDR3: CSARVIGVRLNEQFF; DNA: TGCAGTGCTAGAGTAATAGGGGTAAGATTGAATGAGCAGTTCTTC
size: many; J: TRBJ1-5; V: TRBV29-1; D: NA; CDR3: CSVLLDTFNQPQHF; DNA: TGCAGCGTTCTACTGGACACATTCAATCAGCCCCAGCATTTT
size: few; J: TRBJ2-3; V: TRBV3-1; D: NA; CDR3: CASSQDSGTTQYF; DNA: TGTGCCAGCAGCCAAGATTCAGGGACTACGCAGTATTTT
size: NA; J: TRBJ2-5; V: TRBV29-1; D: TRBD1; CDR3: CSVGGGLETQYF; DNA: TGCAGCGTTGGAGGGGGCTTGGAGACCCAGTACTTC
size: NA; J: TRBJ2-2; V: TRBV7-2; D: NA; CDR3: CASSPSGLRLTGELFF; DNA: TGTGCCAGCAGCCCTTCAGGGTTAAGACTCACCGGGGAGCTGTTTTTT
size: NA; J: TRBJ2-5; V: TRBV9; D: TRBD2; CDR3: CASSTGPRGGETQYF; DNA: TGTGCCAGCAGCACCGGGCCAAGGGGAGGGGAGACCCAGTACTTC
size: many; J: TRBJ2-1; V: TRBV7-2; D: NA; CDR3: CASSRQFGGNEQFF; DNA: TGTGCCAGCAGCCGTCAGTTTGGGGGCAATGAGCAGTTCTTC
size: NA; J: TRBJ2-1; V: TRBV6-1; D: NA; CDR3: CASSPEGYHFNEQFF; DNA: TGTGCCAGCAGTCCGGAGGGTTATCATTTCAATGAGCAGTTCTTC
size: NA; J: TRBJ1-5; V: TRBV21-1; D: NA; CDR3: CASSKEALNQPQHF; DNA: TGTGCCAGCAGCAAAGAGGCCCTCAATCAGCCCCAGCATTTT
size: NA; J: TRBJ2-1; V: TRBV7-3; D: NA; CDR3: CASSPGRGKNEQFF; DNA: TGTGCCAGCAGCCCCGGCAGGGGAAAAAATGAGCAGTTCTTC
size: many; J: TRBJ2-6; V: TRBV5-1; D: NA; CDR3: CASSLRGAPGVLTF; DNA: TGCGCCAGCAGCTTAAGAGGGGCCCCGGGGGTCCTGACTTTC
size: few; J: TRBJ2-5; V: TRBV2; D: NA; CDR3: CASSEISQETQYF; DNA: TGTGCCAGCAGTGAAATCAGCCAAGAGACCCAGTACTTC
size: few; J: TRBJ2-5; V: TRBV4-3; D: NA; CDR3: CATTSVPGTPLETQYF; DNA: TGCGCCACCACTTCAGTCCCCGGGACCCCCCTGGAGACCCAGTACTTC
size: many; J: TRBJ2-2; V: TRBV20-1; D: TRBD2; CDR3: CSARDPSGMRAGELFF; DNA: TGCAGTGCTAGAGATCCCAGCGGGATGCGTGCCGGGGAGCTGTTTTTT
size: many; J: TRBJ1-4; V: TRBV5-6; D: NA; CDR3: CASSQDSWGEKLFF; DNA: TGTGCCAGCAGCCAGGACAGTTGGGGTGAAAAACTGTTTTTT
size: many; J: TRBJ2-3; V: TRBV5-1; D: TRBD2; CDR3: CASSLARLAGADTQYF; DNA: TGCGCCAGCAGCTTGGCTAGGCTAGCGGGCGCAGATACGCAGTATTTT
size: NA; J: TRBJ1-2; V: TRBV7-2; D: TRBD1; CDR3: CASSRYVQGMRYGYTF; DNA: TGTGCCAGCAGCCGATACGTACAGGGGATGCGCTATGGCTACACCTTC
size: few; J: TRBJ2-3; V: TRBV7-2; D: NA; CDR3: CASSLVGPGTDTQYF; DNA: TGTGCCAGCAGCTTAGTCGGACCCGGCACAGATACGCAGTATTTT
size: NA; J: TRBJ1-1; V: TRBV3-1; D: TRBD1; CDR3: CASSQGTGSDTEAFF; DNA: TGTGCCAGCAGCCAAGGGACAGGGTCGGATACTGAAGCTTTCTTT
size: many; J: TRBJ2-2; V: TRBV5-1; D: TRBD2; CDR3: CASSSWTSGGRNTGELFF; DNA: TGCGCCAGCAGCTCCTGGACTAGCGGGGGCCGTAACACCGGGGAGCTGTTTTTT
size: many; J: TRBJ1-2; V: TRBV3-1; D: NA; CDR3: CASSRGGAGYTF; DNA: TGTGCCAGCAGCCGGGGAGGGGCTGGCTACACCTTC
size: NA; J: TRBJ1-1; V: TRBV19; D: NA; CDR3: CASANSANTEAFF; DNA: TGTGCCAGTGCTAACAGTGCGAACACTGAAGCTTTCTTT
size: NA; J: TRBJ1-1; V: TRBV18; D: NA; CDR3: CASSPTRAASVTEAFF; DNA: TGTGCCAGCTCACCTACCAGGGCGGCGAGTGTCACTGAAGCTTTCTTT
size: NA; J: TRBJ2-2; V: TRBV4-1; D: NA; CDR3: CASEDTGELFF; DNA: TGCGCCAGCGAGGACACCGGGGAGCTGTTTTTT
size: NA; J: TRBJ2-6; V: TRBV10-3; D: NA; CDR3: CAIREGRSGANVLTF; DNA: TGTGCCATCAGAGAGGGGCGCTCCGGGGCCAACGTCCTGACTTTC
size: many; J: TRBJ2-3; V: TRBV20-1; D: TRBD2; CDR3: CSARLLSLAGGGTQYF; DNA: TGCAGTGCGCGGCTCTTAAGTCTAGCGGGGGGAGGTACGCAGTATTTT
size: few; J: TRBJ1-2; V: TRBV15; D: NA; CDR3: CATSRRARGGDGYTF; DNA: TGTGCCACCAGCCGTCGCGCCAGGGGAGGGGATGGCTACACCTTC